This T cell receptor beta chain is drawn from a study of CD8+CD57+ T cells in acquired aplastic anemia. Flow cytometry had shown expanded CD8+CD57+ cells in the patients chosen for sequencing. Genomic DNA acted as the template from which TCR beta VDJ combination and CDR3 sequence profiling were carried out. In TCRdb, the reads were re-called with MiXCR into one record per CDR3 protein. The data show some 180,000 distinct CDR3 sequences, almost 50% seen once. The CDR3 totals 13 residues. Trimming cost V 2 bases and J 3 bases; bases outside gene matches: 0. Germline V gives CDR1 KGHDR, CDR2 SFDVKD. Input material: sorted CD4+, CD8+, or CD8+CD57+ T cells (not recorded which) from PBMCs. The chain links TRBV24-1 to TRBJ2-7, with TRBD2 identical over 7 bases. This TCR came from a human donor with aplastic anemia. The CDR3 protein is CATSDSGGYEQYF. DNA for the CDR3: TGTGCCACCAGTGATTCGGGGGGCTACGAGCAGTACTTC.